Below are 5 T cell receptor beta chains sequenced from a single sample in a study of CD8 T cells in ankylosing spondylitis. TCRdb fed the 5' RACE reads into MiXCR, producing one record per CDR3 protein. The sample lists hundreds of thousands of distinct CDR3 sequences; 20% were seen once. The specimen sequenced was blood, either unsorted or a sorted T cell fraction (not recorded which). The receptors were gathered from a male donor with ankylosing spondylitis or in good health (not recorded which).

There are a few counts of this clonotype. The V and J genes are TRBV6-5 and TRBJ2-7; 10 nucleotides line up with TRBD1. Germline V gives CDR1 MNHEY, CDR2 SVGAGI. The ends lost 0 bases at V and 0 bases at J; junction bases unmatched: 2. This CDR3 spans 16 amino acids. CDR3 nucleotide sequence: TGTGCCAGCAGTTACTCGAGGGACAGGGGCTCCTACGAGCAGTACTTC. Translation gives CASSYSRDRGSYEQYF.

This clonotype was detected only a few times. The chain uses TRBV20-1 and TRBJ1-2, with TRBD1 as a possible D gene (6 bases). Germline CDR1 DFQATT, CDR2 SNEGSKA (reference sequence). This CDR3 comprises 15 residues. The V and J ends lost 6 bases and 1 base respectively, with 18 bases between them. The CDR3 DNA is TGCAGTGCCGCCGGATCTACAGGGATTAACTATGGCTACACCTTC. Amino acid sequence: CSAAGSTGINYGYTF.

The table lists this clonotype with a few counts. The gene calls are TRBV4-1 and TRBJ1-2; D is unresolved. The germline V gene has CDR1 MGHRA and CDR2 YSYEKL. Trimming removed 1 base from V and 8 bases from J, with 8 bases in between. CDR3 length: 12 amino acids. As DNA, the CDR3 is TGCGCCAGCAGCCAAGCTGGCACGGGCTACACCTTC. Amino acids: CASSQAGTGYTF.

V and J are TRBV7-9 and TRBJ2-7; D perhaps matches TRBD1 (5 bases). CDR1 is SEHNR, CDR2 FQNEAQ, per germline (reference sequence). The CDR3 sequence is 15 residues long. V lost 4 bases and J lost 4, with 17 bases in between. CDR3 nucleotide sequence: TGTGCCAGCAGCTCCTCAGACAGAGCCTTTTACGAGCAGTACTTC. This sequence encodes CASSSSDRAFYEQYF.

A remark on this clonotype: It is likely a read error, because the conserved phenylalanine at the end of the CDR3 is missing. V gene TRBV28 combines with J gene TRBJ2-3; TRBD1 aligns across 9 bases. There are 15 residues in the CDR3. V trimming: 3 bases; J trimming: 7 bases; junction bases outside the gene matches: 8. CDR1 and CDR2 (germline): MDHEN, SYDVKM. This CDR3 reads CASSFPGQGGNTQYL. The CDR3 DNA is TGTGCCAGCAGTTTCCCGGGACAGGGTGGGAATACGCAGTATCTT.